Described below is a single T cell receptor (beta chain) sequence and its context. The record originates from a study of blood T cells in healthy people across ages. The authors ran a second PCR of about 6 to 12 cycles using a sample-barcoded 5' primer and a J-beta primer mix. TCRdb reprocessed the 5' RACE reads via MiXCR and lists one record per CDR3 protein. The sample lists 500,000 to 650,000 distinct CDR3 sequences; about 27% were seen once. In addition, the sample was reused for a study of T cells of mothers and their children.

The sequence was obtained from a boy aged 2 to 10 in good health. Sequencing input: blood.

The DNA of the CDR3 is TGTGCCAGCAGCCTTATGGGAGGCAGTCTTTCCCTAGCCAAAAACATTCAGTACTTC. Its translation: CASSLMGGSLSLAKNIQYF. The genes are TRBV7-3 and TRBJ2-4; TRBD2 might be the D (6 bases). The CDR3 has 19 amino acids. The V and J ends lost 5 bases and 0 bases respectively, with 23 bases between them. The V gene's germline CDR1 is SGHTA and CDR2 FQGTGA.